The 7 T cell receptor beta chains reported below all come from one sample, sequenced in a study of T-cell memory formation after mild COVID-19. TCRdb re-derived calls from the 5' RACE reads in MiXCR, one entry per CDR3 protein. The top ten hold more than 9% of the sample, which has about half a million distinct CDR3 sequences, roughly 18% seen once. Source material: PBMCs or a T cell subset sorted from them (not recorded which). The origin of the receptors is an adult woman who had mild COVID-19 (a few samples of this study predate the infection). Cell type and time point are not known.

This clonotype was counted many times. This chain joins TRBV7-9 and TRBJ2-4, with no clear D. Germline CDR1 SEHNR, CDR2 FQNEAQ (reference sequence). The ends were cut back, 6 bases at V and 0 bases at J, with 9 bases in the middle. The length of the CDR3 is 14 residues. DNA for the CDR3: TGTGCCAGCAGTGACGAGCTAGCCAAAAACATTCAGTACTTC. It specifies CASSDELAKNIQYF.

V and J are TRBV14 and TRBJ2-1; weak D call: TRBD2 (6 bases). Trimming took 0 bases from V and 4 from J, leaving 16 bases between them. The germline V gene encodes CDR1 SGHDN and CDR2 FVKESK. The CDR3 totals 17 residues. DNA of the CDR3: TGTGCCAGCAGCCAAGACGGACTCAGGAGGGGATACAATGAGCAGTTCTTC. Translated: CASSQDGLRRGYNEQFF.

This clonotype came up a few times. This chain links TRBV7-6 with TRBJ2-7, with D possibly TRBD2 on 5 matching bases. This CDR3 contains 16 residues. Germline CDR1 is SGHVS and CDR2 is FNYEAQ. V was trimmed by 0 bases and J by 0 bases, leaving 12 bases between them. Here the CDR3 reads CASSLAEPTISYEQYF. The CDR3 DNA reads TGTGCCAGCAGCTTAGCGGAACCGACTATCTCCTACGAGCAGTACTTC. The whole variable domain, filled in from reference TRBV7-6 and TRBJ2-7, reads GAGVSQSPRYKVTKRGQDVALRCDPISGHVSLYWYRQALGQGPEFLTYFNYEAQQDKSGLPNDRFSAERPEGSISTLTIQRTEQRDSAMYRCASSLAEPTISYEQYFGPGTRLTVT.

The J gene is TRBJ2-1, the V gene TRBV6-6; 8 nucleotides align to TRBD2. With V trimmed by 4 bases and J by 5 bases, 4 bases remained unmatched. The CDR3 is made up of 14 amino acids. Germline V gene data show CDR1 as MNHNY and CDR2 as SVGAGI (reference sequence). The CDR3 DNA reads TGTGCCAGCAGTTCCAGAGCGGGGGACAATGAGCAGTTCTTC. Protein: CASSSRAGDNEQFF.

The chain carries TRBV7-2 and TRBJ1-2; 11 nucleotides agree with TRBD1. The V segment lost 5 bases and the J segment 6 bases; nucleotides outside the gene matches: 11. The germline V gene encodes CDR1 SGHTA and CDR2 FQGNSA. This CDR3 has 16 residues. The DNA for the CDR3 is TGTGCCAGCAGCCTCACCTCCGGGACAGGGGGTCATGGCTACACCTTC. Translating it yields CASSLTSGTGGHGYTF. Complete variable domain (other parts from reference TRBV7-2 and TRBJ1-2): GAGVSQSPSNKVTEKGKDVELRCDPISGHTALYWYRQSLGQGLEFLIYFQGNSAPDKSGLPSDRFSAERTGGSVSTLTIQRTQQEDSAVYLCASSLTSGTGGHGYTFGSGTRLTVV.

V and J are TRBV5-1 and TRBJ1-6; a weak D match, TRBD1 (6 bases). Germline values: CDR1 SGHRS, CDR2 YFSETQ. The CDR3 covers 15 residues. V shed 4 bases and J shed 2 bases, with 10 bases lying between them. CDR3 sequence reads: CASSPQGPYNSPLHF. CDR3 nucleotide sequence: TGCGCCAGCAGCCCACAGGGACCCTATAATTCACCCCTCCACTTT.

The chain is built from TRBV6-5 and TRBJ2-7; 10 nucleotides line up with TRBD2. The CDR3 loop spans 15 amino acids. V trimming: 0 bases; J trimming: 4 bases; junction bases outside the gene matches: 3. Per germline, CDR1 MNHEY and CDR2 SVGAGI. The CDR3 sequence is CASSYSASGGYEQYF. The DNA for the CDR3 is TGTGCCAGCAGTTACTCGGCTAGCGGGGGTTACGAGCAGTACTTC.